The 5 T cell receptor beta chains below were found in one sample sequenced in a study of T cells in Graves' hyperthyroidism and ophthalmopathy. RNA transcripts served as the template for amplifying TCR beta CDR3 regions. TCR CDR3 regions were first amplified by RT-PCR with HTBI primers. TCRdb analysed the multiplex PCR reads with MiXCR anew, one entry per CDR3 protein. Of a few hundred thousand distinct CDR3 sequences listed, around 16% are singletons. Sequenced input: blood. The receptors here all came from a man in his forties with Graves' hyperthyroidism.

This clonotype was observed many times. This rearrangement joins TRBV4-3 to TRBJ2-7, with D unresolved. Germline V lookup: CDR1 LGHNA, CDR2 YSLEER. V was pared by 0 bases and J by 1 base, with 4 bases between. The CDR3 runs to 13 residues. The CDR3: CASSQDGSYEQYF. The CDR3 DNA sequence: TGCGCCAGCAGCCAAGATGGGTCCTACGAGCAGTACTTC.

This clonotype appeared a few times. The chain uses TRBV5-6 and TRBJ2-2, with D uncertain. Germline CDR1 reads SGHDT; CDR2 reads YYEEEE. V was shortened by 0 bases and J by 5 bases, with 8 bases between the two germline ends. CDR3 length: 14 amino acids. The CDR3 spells CASSLDFRTGELFF. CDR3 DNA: TGTGCCAGCAGCTTGGACTTCAGGACCGGGGAGCTGTTTTTT.

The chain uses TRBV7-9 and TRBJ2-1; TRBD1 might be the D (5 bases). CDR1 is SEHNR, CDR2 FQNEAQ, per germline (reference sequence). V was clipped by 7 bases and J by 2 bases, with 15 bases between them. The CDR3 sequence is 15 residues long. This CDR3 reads CASTLGAGAYNEQFF. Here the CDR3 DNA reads TGTGCCAGCACCCTAGGGGCAGGTGCCTACAATGAGCAGTTCTTC.

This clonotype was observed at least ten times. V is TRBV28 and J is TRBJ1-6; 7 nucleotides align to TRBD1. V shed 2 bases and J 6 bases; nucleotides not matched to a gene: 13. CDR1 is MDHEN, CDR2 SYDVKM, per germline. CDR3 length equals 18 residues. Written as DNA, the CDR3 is TGTGCCAGCAGTTTACCCCGGACAGGATGGCGGAGTAATTCACCCCTCCACTTT. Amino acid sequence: CASSLPRTGWRSNSPLHF.

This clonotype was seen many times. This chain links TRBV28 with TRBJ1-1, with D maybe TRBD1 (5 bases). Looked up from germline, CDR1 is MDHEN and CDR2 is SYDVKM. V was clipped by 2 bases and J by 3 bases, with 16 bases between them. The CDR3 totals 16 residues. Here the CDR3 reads CASSLRLGSGDTEAFF. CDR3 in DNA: TGTGCCAGCAGTTTAAGGCTTGGATCGGGGGACACTGAAGCTTTCTTT.